One and the same sample provided the 12 T cell receptor beta chains below, sequenced in a study of blood T cell repertoires in COVID-19. Generated by immunoSEQ multiplex PCR, the TCRdb table keeps only in-frame clones and is missing some. The table has 400,000 to 550,000 clones, 70% to 90% seen once. Sequenced: PBMCs or T cells enriched from blood (not recorded which). These receptors all stem from a woman aged 18-29 years with acute COVID-19.

The chain has TRBV28 and TRBJ2-6; 12 bases line up with TRBD1. Unmatched junction bases numbered 4, after V lost 5 bases and J lost 2 bases. This CDR3 contains 17 residues. The V gene's germline CDR1 is MDHEN and CDR2 SYDVKM. The CDR3 protein is CASSPGTGGTGANVLTF. The CDR3 DNA is TGTGCCAGCAGTCCCGGGACAGGGGGCACTGGGGCCAACGTCCTGACTTTC.

The chain uses TRBV29-1 and TRBJ1-2; TRBD1 matches 8 bases. The ends lost 6 bases at V and 5 bases at J; junction bases unmatched: 11. The CDR3 has 14 amino acids. Germline V gene data show CDR1 as SQVTM and CDR2 as ANQGSEA. As DNA, the CDR3 is TGCAGCGTGGCCCTTGACAGGGGACCATATGGCTACACCTTC. Amino acids: CSVALDRGPYGYTF.

Of note for this clone: At one of its ends the junction is not consistent with the germline gene, which may arise from a read error. The chain uses TRBV3-1 (or the pseudogene TRBV3-2) and TRBJ2-7; unclear D gene. This CDR3 contains 14 residues. The germline CDR1 and CDR2 sequences are LGHDT and YNNKEL (reference sequence). The CDR3 nucleotides are TGTGCCAGCAGCCAAGTGGCCGTCTCCTCCGAGCAGTACTTC. Its translation: CASSQVAVSSEQYF.

This chain uses TRBV19 with TRBJ1-3, with D maybe TRBD1 (5 bases). The CDR3 is 15 amino acids. Germline V gives CDR1 LNHDA, CDR2 SQIVND (reference sequence). V dropped 7 bases and J dropped 0 bases, with 13 bases sitting between them. Here the CDR3 reads CASTLDRSSGNTIYF. The CDR3 DNA reads TGTGCCAGTACCCTCGACAGAAGCTCTGGAAACACCATATATTTT.

The rearrangement uses TRBV20-1 and TRBJ1-2; D unresolved. CDR3 size: 11 residues. Trimming cost V 6 bases and J 8 bases, with 13 bases left between them. Per germline, CDR1 DFQATT and CDR2 SNEGSKA (reference sequence). The DNA for the CDR3 is TGCAGTGCACCGAAACCACAGGGCTACACCTTC. Protein: CSAPKPQGYTF.

V is TRBV9 and J is TRBJ2-7; weak D call: TRBD2 (6 bases). CDR1 and CDR2 (germline): SGDLS, YYNGEE. The CDR3 is 14 residues long. V was pared by 2 bases and J by 0 bases, with 9 bases between. The CDR3 reads CASSVGGISYEQYF. CDR3 bases: TGTGCCAGCAGCGTGGGGGGAATCTCCTACGAGCAGTACTTC.

The chain has TRBV7-9 and TRBJ1-1, with 7 bases lining up with TRBD1. This CDR3 contains 16 residues. With 5 bases clipped from V and 6 bases from J, the junction kept 15 bases outside the gene matches. Germline V gene lookup returns CDR1 SEHNR and CDR2 FQNEAQ (reference sequence). The CDR3 DNA reads TGTGCCAGCAGCCCTACCAAGACAGGGAGGACGTCTGAAGCTTTCTTT. It translates to CASSPTKTGRTSEAFF.

The CDR3 nucleotides read TGTGCCAGCAGCAAGACAGGTCAAGAGACCCAGTACTTC. Translation: CASSKTGQETQYF. The V call is TRBV7-6, the J call TRBJ2-5; D might be TRBD1 (6 bases). The CDR3 contains 13 residues. Between the trimmed V and J ends, which lost 5 bases and 2 bases, there was a span of 9 bases. CDR1 SGHVS and CDR2 FNYEAQ come from the germline V gene.

The chain employs TRBV27 and TRBJ1-4; no firm D call. The CDR3 runs to 14 residues. Germline CDR1 reads MNHEY; CDR2 reads SMNVEV (reference sequence). V was cut by 6 bases and J by 0 bases, with 8 bases left in between. The CDR3 DNA reads TGTGCCAGCAGATCCCTCGCAACTAATGAAAAACTGTTTTTT. This translates into CASRSLATNEKLFF. Variable domain in full (rest from reference TRBV27 and TRBJ1-4): EAQVTQNPRYLITVTGKKLTVTCSQNMNHEYMSWYRQDPGLGLRQIYYSMNVEVTDKGDVPEGYKVSRKEKRNFPLILESPSPNQTSLYFCASRSLATNEKLFFGSGTQLSVL.

This rearrangement joins TRBV12-3 or TRBV12-4 to TRBJ2-7; 8 bases fit TRBD1. V gave up 3 bases and J gave up 6 bases; unmatched junction bases: 4. The length of the CDR3 is 13 residues. The CDR3 DNA reads as TGTGCCAGCAGTTTGGCAGGGGGCGGCGAGCAGTACTTC. Protein product: CASSLAGGGEQYF.

The chain has TRBV2 and TRBJ2-7, with D possibly TRBD1 on 6 matching bases. The ends were cut back, 4 bases at V and 3 bases at J, with 7 bases in the middle. The CDR3 covers 12 residues. Germline CDR1 reads SNHLY; CDR2 reads FYNNEI. This CDR3 is CASSGTVYEQYF. The DNA of the CDR3 is TGTGCCAGCAGTGGGACAGTCTACGAGCAGTACTTC.

A note on this clone: Other DNA sequences in the sample encode the same CDR3. This chain uses TRBV5-6 with TRBJ1-4; D call uncertain. V was shortened by 0 bases and J by 4 bases, with 7 bases between the two germline ends. The CDR3 consists of 14 residues. Per germline, CDR1 SGHDT and CDR2 YYEEEE. In nucleotides, the CDR3 is TGTGCCAGCAGCTTGGACAGATTTAATGAAAAACTGTTTTTT. As protein: CASSLDRFNEKLFF. The full variable domain, rest sourced from reference TRBV5-6 and TRBJ1-4, is DAGVTQSPTHLIKTRGQQVTLRCSPKSGHDTVSWYQQALGQGPQFIFQYYEEEERQRGNFPDRFSGHQFPNYSSELNVNALLLGDSALYLCASSLDRFNEKLFFGSGTQLSVL.